The text below deals with one T cell receptor beta chain. Its specificity is not known. The data belong to a study of shared clonotypes between healthy human individuals. The wider study: Per donor, CD8 memory used one plate, CD8 naive used two, CD4 memory used three and CD4 naive used three.

Findings of the study overall: Naive subsets typically showed greater estimated richness than memory subsets.

Germline lookup yields CDR1 GTSNPN and CDR2 SVGIG (reference sequence). The length of the CDR3 is 14 residues. The junction had 4 bases not matched to a gene; V was cut back by 4 bases and J by 2 bases. This table comes from immunoSEQ multiplex PCR, and its TCRdb copy is limited to in-frame clones, with some not included. This table has about 1.1 million clones, about 80% appearing once. Material for sequencing was memory CD4+ T cells from PBMCs. Subset specified: CD45RA-negative fraction. The rearrangement links TRBV30 to TRBJ2-2, with 7 bases aligning to TRBD2. This TCR was recovered from a man in his late teens or twenties in good health. Some clones in this sample may be carry-over from other donors' samples. CDR3: CAWNLGLNTGELFF. CDR3 bases: TGTGCCTGGAATTTGGGACTAAACACCGGGGAGCTGTTTTTT.